This note documents a single T cell receptor (beta chain) sequence. Only in-frame clones appear in the TCRdb table, and some are missing; sequencing was by immunoSEQ multiplex PCR. Of approximately 100,000 clones in the sample, 90% are singletons; the top ten hold 1.5% to 2%. These data are taken from a study of OX40 agonist ivuxolimab in advanced cancers. Study summary: The drug used for patients, ivuxolimab, was an agonistic anti-OX40 (CD134) antibody. Patients treated during dose escalation were battling hepatocellular carcinoma, melanoma, renal cell or head and neck cancer.

CDR3 length: 17 residues. This sequence originates from an adult with an advanced solid tumor such as melanoma, head and neck, liver or kidney cancer. The chain is built from TRBV21-1 and TRBJ1-1. TRBV21-1 counts as a pseudogene. The sequences come from CD4+ or CD8+ T cells sorted from blood, collected in a trial of the OX40 agonist ivuxolimab. The DNA of the CDR3 is TGTGCCAGCAGCGAATCCGTAGCAGGCCCATCGGACACTGAAGCTTTCTTT. This encodes CASSESVAGPSDTEAFF.